The sequence of this TCR beta chain was determined in a study of blood T cell repertoires in COVID-19. Overall study context: Samples taken during acute and convalescent COVID-19 were collected in the United States, Italy and Spain. Nucleic acid was either cDNA or gDNA, and it came from T cells, B-cell-depleted T cells, or PBMCs.

J was trimmed by 8 bases and V by 5 bases; bases with no gene match: 6. The germline V gene encodes CDR1 WSHSY and CDR2 SAAADI. This CDR3 spans 13 amino acids. Methods used by the authors: Reference gene primer amplification gave nucleated cell count estimates. The repertoire was sequenced with immunoSEQ multiplex PCR; TCRdb's copy has only in-frame clones and lacks some. The V and J calls and clone size come from that table; D and trimming were worked out from the DNA. The table records more than 95,000 clones, 90% of them present only once. Sequenced: peripheral blood. This sequence joins TRBV10-2 and TRBJ1-2; 9 positions match TRBD1. This TCR derives from a man aged 55 to 70 with acute or convalescent COVID-19. The CDR3: CASSPGQGSGYTF. The CDR3 nucleotides read TGCGCCAGCAGTCCGGGACAGGGAAGCGGCTACACCTTC.